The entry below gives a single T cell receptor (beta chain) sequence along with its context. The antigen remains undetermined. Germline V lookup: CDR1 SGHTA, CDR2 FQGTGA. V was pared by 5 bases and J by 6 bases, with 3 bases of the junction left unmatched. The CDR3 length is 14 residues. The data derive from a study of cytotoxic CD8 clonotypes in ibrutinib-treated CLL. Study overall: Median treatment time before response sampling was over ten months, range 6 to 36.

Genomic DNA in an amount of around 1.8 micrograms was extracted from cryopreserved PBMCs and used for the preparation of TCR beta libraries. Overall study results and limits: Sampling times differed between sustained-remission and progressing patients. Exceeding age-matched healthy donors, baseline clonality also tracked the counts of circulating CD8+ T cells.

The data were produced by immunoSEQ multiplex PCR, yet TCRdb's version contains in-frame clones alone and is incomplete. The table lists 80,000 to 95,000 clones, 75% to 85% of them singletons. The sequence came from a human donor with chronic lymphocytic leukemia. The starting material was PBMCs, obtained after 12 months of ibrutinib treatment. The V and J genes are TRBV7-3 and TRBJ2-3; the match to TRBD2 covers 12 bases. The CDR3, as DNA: TGTGCCAGCAGCCCGGGGACTAGCGGGGATACGCAGTATTTT. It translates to CASSPGTSGDTQYF.